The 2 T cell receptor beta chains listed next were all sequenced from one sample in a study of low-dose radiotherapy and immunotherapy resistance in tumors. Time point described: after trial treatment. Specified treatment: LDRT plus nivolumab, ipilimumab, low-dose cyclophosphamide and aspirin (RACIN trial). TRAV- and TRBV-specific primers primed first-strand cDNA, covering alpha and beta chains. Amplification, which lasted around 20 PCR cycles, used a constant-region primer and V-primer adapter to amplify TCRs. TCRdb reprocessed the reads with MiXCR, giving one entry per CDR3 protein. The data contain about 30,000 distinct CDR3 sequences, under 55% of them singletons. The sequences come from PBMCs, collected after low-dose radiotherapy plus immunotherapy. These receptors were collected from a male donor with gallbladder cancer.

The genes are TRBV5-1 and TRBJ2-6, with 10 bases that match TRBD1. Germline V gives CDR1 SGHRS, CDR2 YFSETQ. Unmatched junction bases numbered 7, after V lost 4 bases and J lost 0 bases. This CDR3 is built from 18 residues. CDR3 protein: CASSLRTGGTSGANVLTF. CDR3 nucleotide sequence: TGCGCCAGCAGCCTCCGGACAGGGGGGACCTCTGGGGCCAACGTCCTGACTTTC.

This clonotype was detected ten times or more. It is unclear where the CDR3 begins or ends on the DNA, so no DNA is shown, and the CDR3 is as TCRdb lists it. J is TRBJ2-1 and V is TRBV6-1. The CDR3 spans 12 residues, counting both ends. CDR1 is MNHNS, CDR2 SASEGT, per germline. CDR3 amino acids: CASSSSSDEQFF.